These T cell receptor beta chains were read from a single sample in a study of T cell changes during pregnancy in multiple sclerosis. Libraries were prepared by immunoSEQ multiplex PCR; TCRdb keeps only in-frame clonotypes and omits some of them. The sample includes 40,000 or so clones, 75% to 95% of them seen just once. The sequencing used CD4+ T cells from peripheral blood mononuclear cells, collected in the third trimester of pregnancy. These receptors originate from a female donor in good health, enrolled as a control in a pregnancy study. The CDR3 runs from the conserved cysteine through the conserved F or W. The D gene is left open where the match is weak. Only part of the rows carry a size: once, few, many, or a class if the clone is expanded.

j_call v_call clone_size d_call cdr3_nt cdr3_aa
TRBJ1-1 TRBV28 . . TGTGCCAGCAGTTTGGGGCAGGGGAACACTGAAGCTTTCTTT CASSLGQGNTEAFF
TRBJ2-5 TRBV15 . . TGTGCCACCAGCAGAGATAGGACTCCTGGTGAGACCCAGTACTTC CATSRDRTPGETQYF
TRBJ1-5 TRBV2 . . TGTGCCAGCAGTGATGGGAGGACAAGCAATCAGCCCCAGCATTTT CASSDGRTSNQPQHF
TRBJ1-3 TRBV7-8 once . TGTGCCAGCAGCCCACGACAAGTGGCTATCTCTGGAAACACCATATATTTT CASSPRQVAISGNTIYF
TRBJ1-1 TRBV7-9 . . TGTGCCAGCAGTTCTTTCGGGAACACTGAAGCTTTCTTT CASSSFGNTEAFF
TRBJ2-7 TRBV25-1 once . TGTGCCAGCGGAGGGGGACAGTCGAGCTCCTACGAGCAGTACTTC CASGGGQSSSYEQYF
TRBJ2-7 TRBV28 . . TGTGCCAGCACCCAGGGGGGATCCTACGAGCAGTACTTC CASTQGGSYEQYF
TRBJ2-3 TRBV5-1 . TRBD2 TGCGCCAGCAGCCGATGGACTAGCGGGACAGATACGCAGTATTTT CASSRWTSGTDTQYF
TRBJ2-3 TRBV6-5 . TRBD2 TGTGCCAGCAGTTCGGGACTAGCGGGCTCCACAGATACGCAGTATTTT CASSSGLAGSTDTQYF
TRBJ2-7 TRBV7-6 . . TGTGCCAGCAGTCCGCGGGGTACGGGGGAGCAGTACTTC CASSPRGTGEQYF
TRBJ1-5 TRBV10-3 . . TGTGCCTCCAGAGGGGGGGTAAACCAGCCCCAGCATTTT CASRGGVNQPQHF
TRBJ2-7 TRBV5-5 . . TGTGCCAGCAGTATTAGCGCAAGTTACGAGCAGTACTTC CASSISASYEQYF
TRBJ2-6 TRBV28 . TRBD1 TGTGCCAGCAGAGACAGGGGGCGACCCAACGTCCTGACTTTC CASRDRGRPNVLTF
TRBJ2-7 TRBV7-9 . . TGTGCCAGCAGGGGGAGAGGTAGTGGCGAGCAGTACTTC CASRGRGSGEQYF
TRBJ2-7 TRBV6-5 . TRBD1 TGTGCCAGCAGTCACAGGGGCCCAGGCTACGAGCAGTACTTC CASSHRGPGYEQYF
TRBJ2-2 TRBV10-3 . TRBD1 TGTGCCATCAGTTCCTCGGTAGGGACAGGAAGGACCGGGGAGCTGTTTTTT CAISSSVGTGRTGELFF
TRBJ2-1 TRBV2 . . TGTGCCAGCAGTGAACTCTACAATGAGCAGTTCTTC CASSELYNEQFF
TRBJ2-1 TRBV27 . TRBD2 TGTGCCAGCAGTACACTAGCGGGGGGGAACAATGAGCAGTTCTTC CASSTLAGGNNEQFF
TRBJ2-7 TRBV10-3 . . TGTGCCATCAGTGAAACAGGGCAGCAGTACTTC CAISETGQQYF
TRBJ1-1 TRBV6-4 once TRBD1 TGTGCCAGCAGGACCCGGGACAGGGGGTTAGCTTTCTTT CASRTRDRGLAFF
TRBJ1-2 TRBV6-6 . . TGTGCCAGCACGGACAATAACTATGGCTACACCTTC CASTDNNYGYTF
TRBJ2-7 TRBV29-1 . TRBD2 TGCAGCGTTGATCTGGGACTAGCGGAGCAGTACTTC CSVDLGLAEQYF
TRBJ2-2 TRBV12-5 . . TGTGCTAGTGGTTTGTCGGGGGCCGGGGAGCTGTTTTTT CASGLSGAGELFF
TRBJ2-7 TRBV6-1 . . TGTGCCAGCAGTGCTTTACAGGCGAGCCCCTACGAGCAGTACTTC CASSALQASPYEQYF
TRBJ1-1 TRBV6-4 . . TGTGCCAGCAGTGACTCGGCGAACACTGAAGCTTTCTTT CASSDSANTEAFF
TRBJ2-3 TRBV7-2 . TRBD1 TGTGCCAGCAGCTCTTTGAGGGGGCGGTATACGCAGTATTTT CASSSLRGRYTQYF
TRBJ2-3 TRBV5-1 . . TGCGCCAGCAGCTCCGCGGGGAGAACGGGCACAGATACGCAGTATTTT CASSSAGRTGTDTQYF
TRBJ2-7 TRBV5-1 . TRBD2 TGCGCCAGCAGCTTAGTGCAAAGAACCGGGACTAGCGGGAGGGCTTACGAGCAGTACTTC CASSLVQRTGTSGRAYEQYF
TRBJ2-1 TRBV5-8 . TRBD1 TGTGCCAGCAGCCTAGGTAGGGGGCCAGTCCGCAATGAGCAGTTCTTC CASSLGRGPVRNEQFF
TRBJ2-2 TRBV28 . . TGTGCCAGCAGTTTACTAAGAAACACCGGGGAGCTGTTTTTT CASSLLRNTGELFF
TRBJ2-5 TRBV27 . TRBD1 TGTGCCAGCAGTAGACACAGGGGCAGCGGCGGTTACTTC CASSRHRGSGGYF
TRBJ2-5 TRBV9 . . TGTGCCAGCAGCGCAGAAGAGACCCAGTACTTC CASSAEETQYF
TRBJ1-2 TRBV5-8 . . TGTGCCAGCAGCTTGGGACAGAAAAACTATGGCTACACCTTC CASSLGQKNYGYTF
TRBJ2-7 TRBV4-1 . . TGCGCCAGCAGCCAAGGAGCACTGAATTCCTACGAGCAGTACTTC CASSQGALNSYEQYF
TRBJ1-2 TRBV5-3 . TRBD1 TGTGCCAGAAGCTATGCGACTATACGGGACAGGGGTGCCTCCTATGGCTACACCTTC CARSYATIRDRGASYGYTF
TRBJ1-2 TRBV4-2 once . TGTGCCAGCAGCCAGGATGAAAGGGGGTCGGAGTATGGCTACACCTTC CASSQDERGSEYGYTF
TRBJ1-1 TRBV28 few TRBD1 TGTGCCAGCAGTTCAGGGGACAGGAAAGCTTTCTTT CASSSGDRKAFF
TRBJ2-3 TRBV6-1 . . TGTGCCAGCAGTGAAGTTCGCGCCCGGGATACGCAGTATTTT CASSEVRARDTQYF
TRBJ1-5 TRBV5-1 . TRBD1 TGCGCCAGCAGACCCGGGACAGGGGGCAATCAGCCCCAGCATTTT CASRPGTGGNQPQHF
TRBJ2-5 TRBV6-5 . . TGTGCCAGCAGTTACTCGGGGGGTCGGGAGACCCAGTACTTC CASSYSGGRETQYF
TRBJ2-7 TRBV10-1 . TRBD1 TGCGCCAGCAGTGCACAGGGGACCGACGAGCAGTACTTC CASSAQGTDEQYF
TRBJ1-3 TRBV7-7 . . TGTGCTAGCAGCTACAATCCTGACAGAGACTCTGGAAACACCATATATTTT CASSYNPDRDSGNTIYF
TRBJ2-5 TRBV20-1 . . TGCAGCGGGGGGCCCCAAGAGACCCAGTACTTC CSGGPQETQYF
TRBJ2-7 TRBV6-5 . TRBD2 TGTGCCAGCAGTTACGGGCTAGCGGGGTCCTACGAGCAGTACTTC CASSYGLAGSYEQYF
TRBJ2-3 TRBV19 once . TGTGCCAGTAGCTCGGGAGTTAGGGGCACAGATACGCAGTATTTT CASSSGVRGTDTQYF
TRBJ2-2 TRBV7-6 . . TGTGCCAGCAGCCTCATAGCGGTGACAGGGGGGGAGCTGTTTTTT CASSLIAVTGGELFF
TRBJ2-1 TRBV29-1 . . TGCAGCGTTCAGGGGCGGTTATACAATGAGCAGTTCTTC CSVQGRLYNEQFF
TRBJ2-3 TRBV27 . . TGTGCCAGCAGTATACGGACTGATCGGAATAAAGTTACGCAGTATTTT CASSIRTDRNKVTQYF
TRBJ2-3 TRBV25-1 . . TGTGCTACCCTTCTTAGCGGCACAGATACGCAGTATTTT CATLLSGTDTQYF
TRBJ2-5 TRBV6-5 . . TGTGCCAGCAGGAGGAGTAGCGGTTACCAAGAGACCCAGTACTTC CASRRSSGYQETQYF
TRBJ2-1 TRBV7-2 . . TGTGCCAGCAGCCCCCAGAGGGGGAATGAGCAGTTCTTC CASSPQRGNEQFF
TRBJ2-1 TRBV4-1 once . TGCGCCAGCAGCCCTATTAGGGGATACAATGAGCAGTTCTTC CASSPIRGYNEQFF
TRBJ1-1 TRBV6-6 . TRBD1 TGTGCCAGCTTTCCGGGACAGGGGCCCACTGAAGCTTTCTTT CASFPGQGPTEAFF
TRBJ2-3 TRBV9 once TRBD1 TGTGCCAGCAGCACCAGGACAGGGCAAGATACGCAGTATTTT CASSTRTGQDTQYF